This TCR beta chain was profiled in a study of cytomegalovirus exposure and HLA in healthy donors. About the research overall: About 79% of 300 to 450 genotyped donors fell in the Caucasian-associated ancestry cluster.

Study conclusions and caveats: The investigators catalogued some 150 TCR beta chains as cytomegalovirus-associated. Excluded were some V segments that proved indistinguishable, including TRBV6-2 and TRBV6-3. Fewer N-insertions (relative to the roughly 700-donor mean) were reportedly seen in an Asian-associated ancestry cluster in a later analysis.

The primer mix had 60 Vbeta and 13 Jbeta primers. Here immunoSEQ multiplex PCR was the method, and the copy in TCRdb shows in-frame clones only, minus some. This sample's table has about 50,000 clones. With regard to this clone: Antigen specificity is unknown.

The CDR3 loop spans 14 amino acids. Deletions cut 11 bases from V and 0 bases from J, with 17 bases between. Germline values: CDR1 LNHDA, CDR2 SQIVND (reference sequence). The genes are TRBV19 and TRBJ2-7; D is perhaps TRBD1 (6 bases). Sequenced: PBMCs. The clonotype originates from a woman between 40 and 55 years old in good health and CMV-seronegative. The CDR3 is CASRPQGHSYEQYF. DNA of the CDR3: TGTGCCTCCAGGCCACAGGGACACTCCTACGAGCAGTACTTC. Full variable domain (rest looked up from reference TRBV19 and TRBJ2-7): DGGITQSPKYLFRKEGQNVTLSCEQNLNHDAMYWYRQDPGQGLRLIYYSQIVNDFQKGDIAEGYSVSREKKESFPLTVTSAQKNPTAFYLCASRPQGHSYEQYFGPGTRLTVT.